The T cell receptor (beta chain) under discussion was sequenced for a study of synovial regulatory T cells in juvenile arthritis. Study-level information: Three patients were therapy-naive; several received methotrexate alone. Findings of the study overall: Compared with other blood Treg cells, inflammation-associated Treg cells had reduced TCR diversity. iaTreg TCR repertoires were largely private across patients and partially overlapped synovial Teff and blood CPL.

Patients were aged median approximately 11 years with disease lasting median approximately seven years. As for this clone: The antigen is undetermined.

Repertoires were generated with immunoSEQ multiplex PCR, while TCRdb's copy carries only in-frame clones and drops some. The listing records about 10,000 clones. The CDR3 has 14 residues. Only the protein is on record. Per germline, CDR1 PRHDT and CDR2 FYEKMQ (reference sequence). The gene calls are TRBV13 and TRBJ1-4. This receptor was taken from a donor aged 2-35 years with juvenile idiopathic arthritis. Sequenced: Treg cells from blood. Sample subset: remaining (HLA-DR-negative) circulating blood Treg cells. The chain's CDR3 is CASSFGRYNEKLFF.